Each of the 13 T cell receptor beta chains below was sequenced from the same sample in a study of blood T cell repertoires in COVID-19. Assay: immunoSEQ multiplex PCR; the TCRdb copy retains only in-frame clones and omits some. This table has approximately 380,000 clones, less than 85% appearing once. Sample: peripheral blood. These receptors were obtained from a woman younger than 35 with acute or convalescent COVID-19.

The chain carries TRBV29-1 and TRBJ2-7, with TRBD2 as a possible D gene (6 bases). There are 13 residues in the CDR3. The germline gives CDR1 SQVTM, CDR2 ANQGSEA. The V gene lost 0 bases and the J gene lost 4 bases, with 10 bases spanning the gap. CDR3 nucleotides: TGCAGCGTTGAAGATCCAGGGAGGTACGAGCAGTACTTC. Residues: CSVEDPGRYEQYF.

This clone showed up just a few times. The rearrangement uses TRBV5-1 and TRBJ1-2; D gene uncertain. The CDR3 extends over 13 amino acids. Trimming removed 0 bases at V and 8 bases at J, with 11 bases between. Germline V CDR1 and CDR2: SGHRS, YFSETQ. The CDR3 DNA reads as TGCGCCAGCAGCTTGGTTTGGCCGGGGGGCTACACCTTC. Translation gives CASSLVWPGGYTF.

This clone was seen a handful of times. The CDR3 region is CASSPGQGGVTEAFF. The CDR3 DNA reads TGTGCCAGCAGCCCAGGGCAGGGGGGAGTCACTGAAGCTTTCTTT. The V gene is TRBV28, the J gene TRBJ1-1, with 7 bases lining up with TRBD1. Per germline, CDR1 MDHEN and CDR2 SYDVKM. The V gene end was trimmed by 6 bases and the J gene end by 4 bases; junction bases not matched to a gene: 11. The CDR3 covers 15 residues.

The chain joins TRBV6-1 to TRBJ1-5, with a possible D match to TRBD1 (6 bases). CDR1 and CDR2 (germline): MNHNS, SASEGT. Trimming took off 3 bases at V and 1 base at J, with 16 bases between the two ends. This CDR3 has 17 amino acids. The CDR3 loop is CASSDSRGPGSNQPQHF. CDR3 sequence (DNA): TGTGCCAGCAGTGATAGCAGGGGTCCAGGAAGCAATCAGCCCCAGCATTTT.

V usage is TRBV19 and J usage is TRBJ2-7; a weak D match, TRBD1 (5 bases). Looked up from germline, CDR1 is LNHDA and CDR2 is SQIVND (reference sequence). There are 13 residues in the CDR3. Trimming stripped 5 bases from V and 2 bases from J, with 10 bases between. The CDR3 sequence: CASSPRTPYEQYF. In nucleotides, the CDR3 is TGTGCCAGTAGTCCCAGGACACCCTACGAGCAGTACTTC.

The chain joins TRBV5-1 to TRBJ2-3, with 8 bases identical to TRBD2. Losses at the gene ends were 0 bases for V and 5 bases for J; bases not matched to a gene: 5. The CDR3 runs 15 residues. From germline, CDR1 is SGHRS and CDR2 YFSETQ. This CDR3 is CASSLGAGVGDTQYF. The CDR3 coding sequence is TGCGCCAGCAGCTTGGGAGCGGGAGTAGGAGATACGCAGTATTTT.

The genes are TRBV5-1 and TRBJ1-1, with 7 bases matching TRBD1. There are 12 residues in the CDR3. Germline V lookup: CDR1 SGHRS, CDR2 YFSETQ. After removal of 5 bases from V and 7 bases from J, the junction contained 5 bases not matched to a gene. CDR3 sequence reads: CASRQTGDEAFF. The CDR3 DNA follows: TGCGCCAGCAGGCAAACAGGGGATGAAGCTTTCTTT.

The V and J genes are TRBV27 and TRBJ1-5; D is unresolved. The ends were cut back, 7 bases at V and 6 bases at J, with 22 bases in the middle. CDR1 MNHEY and CDR2 SMNVEV come from the germline V gene (reference sequence). CDR3 size: 16 residues. The CDR3 protein is CASTRRMGRDFQPQHF. The CDR3 DNA reads TGTGCCAGCACCCGCCGAATGGGCAGAGATTTTCAGCCCCAGCATTTT.

This sequence joins TRBV7-2 and TRBJ1-2; weak D call: TRBD1 (5 bases). V dropped 5 bases and J dropped 3 bases, with 13 bases sitting between them. Looked up from germline, CDR1 is SGHTA and CDR2 is FQGNSA. This CDR3 is 14 amino acids long. For the CDR3, the DNA is TGTGCCAGCAGCCCCCCGGGGGGATACTATGGCTACACCTTC. It encodes CASSPPGGYYGYTF. Full variable domain (missing parts from reference TRBV7-2 and TRBJ1-2): GAGVSQSPSNKVTEKGKDVELRCDPISGHTALYWYRQSLGQGLEFLIYFQGNSAPDKSGLPSDRFSAERTGGSVSTLTIQRTQQEDSAVYLCASSPPGGYYGYTFGSGTRLTVV.

This clone was seen a handful of times. The rearrangement links TRBV3-1 (or the pseudogene TRBV3-2) to TRBJ2-2; TRBD1 aligns across 10 bases. Germline CDR1 is LGHDT and CDR2 is YNNKEL (reference sequence). The V gene end was trimmed by 7 bases and the J gene end by 6 bases; junction bases not matched to a gene: 5. The CDR3 length is 14 residues. CDR3 DNA: TGTGCCAGCACCGGACAGGGGGGTGCCGGGGAGCTGTTTTTT. It yields the protein CASTGQGGAGELFF.

This clone was observed once. The chain is built from TRBV7-3 and TRBJ2-2, with D possibly matching TRBD1 (8 bases). The CDR3 sequence is 15 residues long. V was trimmed by 3 bases and J by 4 bases, leaving 12 bases between them. The germline gives CDR1 SGHTA, CDR2 FQGTGA. This CDR3 reads CASSLDREGTGELFF. The DNA of the CDR3 is TGTGCCAGCAGCTTGGACAGGGAGGGCACCGGGGAGCTGTTTTTT.

The rearrangement uses TRBV18 and TRBJ2-1, with D unresolved. Deletions cut 3 bases from V and 10 bases from J, with 13 bases between. This CDR3 has 13 amino acids. The V gene's germline CDR1 is KGHSH and CDR2 LQKENI. The CDR3 here is CASSPRSLSEQFF. CDR3 nucleotide sequence: TGTGCCAGCTCACCTCGGTCTCTTTCGGAGCAGTTCTTC.

The gene calls are TRBV11-2 and TRBJ2-2; a weak D match, TRBD2 (5 bases). Germline CDR1 is SGHAT and CDR2 is FQNNGV. Deletions cut 4 bases from V and 6 bases from J, with 15 bases between. This CDR3 contains 15 residues. Here the CDR3 DNA reads TGTGCCAGCAGCTGGACTCAGTTCGCGGCCGGGGAGCTGTTTTTT. Translating gives CASSWTQFAAGELFF.